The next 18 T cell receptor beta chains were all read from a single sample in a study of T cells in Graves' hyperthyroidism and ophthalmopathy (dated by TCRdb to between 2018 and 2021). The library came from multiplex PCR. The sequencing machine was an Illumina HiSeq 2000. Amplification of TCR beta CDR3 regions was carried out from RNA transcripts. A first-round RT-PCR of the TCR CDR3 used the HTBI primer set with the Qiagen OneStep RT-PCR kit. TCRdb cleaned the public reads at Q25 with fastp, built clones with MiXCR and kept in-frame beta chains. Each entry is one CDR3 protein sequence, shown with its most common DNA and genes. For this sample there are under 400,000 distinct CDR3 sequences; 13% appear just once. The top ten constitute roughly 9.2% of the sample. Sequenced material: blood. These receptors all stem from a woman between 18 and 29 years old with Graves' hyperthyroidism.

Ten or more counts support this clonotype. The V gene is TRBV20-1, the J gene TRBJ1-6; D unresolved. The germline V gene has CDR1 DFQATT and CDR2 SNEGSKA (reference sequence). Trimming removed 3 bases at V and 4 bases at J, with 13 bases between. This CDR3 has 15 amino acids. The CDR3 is CSASPWEPYNSPLHF. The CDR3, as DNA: TGCAGTGCTAGTCCCTGGGAACCGTATAATTCACCCCTCCACTTT.

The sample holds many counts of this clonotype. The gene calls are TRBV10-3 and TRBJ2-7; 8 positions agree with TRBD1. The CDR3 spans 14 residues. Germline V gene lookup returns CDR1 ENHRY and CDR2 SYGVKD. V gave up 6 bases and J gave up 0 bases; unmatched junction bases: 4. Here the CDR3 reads CAIRRQGSSYEQYF. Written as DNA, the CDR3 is TGTGCCATCAGGAGACAGGGGAGCTCCTACGAGCAGTACTTC.

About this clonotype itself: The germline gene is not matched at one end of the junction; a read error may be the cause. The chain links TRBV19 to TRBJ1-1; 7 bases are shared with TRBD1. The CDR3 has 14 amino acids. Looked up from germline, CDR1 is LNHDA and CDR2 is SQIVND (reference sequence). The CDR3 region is CASSPDRVNTGAFF. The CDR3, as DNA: TGTGCCAGTAGCCCAGACAGGGTCAACACTGGAGCTTTCTTT.

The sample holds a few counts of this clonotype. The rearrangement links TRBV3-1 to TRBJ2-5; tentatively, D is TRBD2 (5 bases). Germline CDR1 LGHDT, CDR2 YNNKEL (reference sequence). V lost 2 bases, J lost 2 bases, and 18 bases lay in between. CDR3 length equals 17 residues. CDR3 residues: CASSQSVASFNQETQYF. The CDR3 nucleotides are TGTGCCAGCAGCCAATCGGTTGCTAGCTTTAATCAAGAGACCCAGTACTTC.

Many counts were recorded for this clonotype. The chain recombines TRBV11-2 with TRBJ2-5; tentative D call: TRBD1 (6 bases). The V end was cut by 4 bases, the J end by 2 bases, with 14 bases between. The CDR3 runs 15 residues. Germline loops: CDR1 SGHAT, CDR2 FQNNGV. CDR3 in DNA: TGTGCCAGCAGCTCAGGGGCTCTAGGACAAGAGACCCAGTACTTC. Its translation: CASSSGALGQETQYF. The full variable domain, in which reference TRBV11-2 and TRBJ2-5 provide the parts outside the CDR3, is EAGVAQSPRYKIIEKRQSVAFWCNPISGHATLYWYQQILGQGPKLLIQFQNNGVVDDSQLPKDRFSAERLKGVDSTLKIQPAKLEDSAVYLCASSSGALGQETQYFGPGTRLLVL.

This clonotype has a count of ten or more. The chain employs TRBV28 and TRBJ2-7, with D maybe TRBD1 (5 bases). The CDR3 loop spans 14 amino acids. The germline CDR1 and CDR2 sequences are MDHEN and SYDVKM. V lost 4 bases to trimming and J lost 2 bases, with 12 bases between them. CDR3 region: CASSSPGLPYEQYF. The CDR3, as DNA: TGTGCCAGCAGTTCACCAGGGTTGCCCTACGAGCAGTACTTC.

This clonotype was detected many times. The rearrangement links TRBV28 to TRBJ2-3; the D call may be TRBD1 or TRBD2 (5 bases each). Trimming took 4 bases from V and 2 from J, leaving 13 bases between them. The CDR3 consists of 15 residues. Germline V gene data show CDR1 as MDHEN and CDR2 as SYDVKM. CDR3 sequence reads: CASSSGRRSTDTQYF. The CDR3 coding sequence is TGTGCCAGCAGTTCGGGGCGGCGGTCCACAGATACGCAGTATTTT.

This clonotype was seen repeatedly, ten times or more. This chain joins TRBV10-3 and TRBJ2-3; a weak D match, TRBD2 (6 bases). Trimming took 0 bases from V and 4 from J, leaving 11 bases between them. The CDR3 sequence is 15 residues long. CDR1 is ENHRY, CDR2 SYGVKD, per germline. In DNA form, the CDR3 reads TGTGCCATCAGTGAGTCGGTCGGGAGCGCAGATACGCAGTATTTT. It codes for CAISESVGSADTQYF.

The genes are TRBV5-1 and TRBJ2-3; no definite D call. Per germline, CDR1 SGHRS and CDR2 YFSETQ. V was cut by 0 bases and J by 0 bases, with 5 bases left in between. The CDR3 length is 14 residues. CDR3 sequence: CASSLEPSTDTQYF. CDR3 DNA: TGCGCCAGCAGCTTGGAACCTAGCACAGATACGCAGTATTTT.

The DNA for the CDR3 is TGCAGCGTTGCCGAGGCTGGAGAGACCCAGTACTTC. It codes for CSVAEAGETQYF. The V and J genes are TRBV29-1 and TRBJ2-5; D is undetermined. Deletions cut 4 bases from V and 4 bases from J, with 10 bases between. CDR3 length equals 12 residues. CDR1 SQVTM and CDR2 ANQGSEA come from the germline V gene.

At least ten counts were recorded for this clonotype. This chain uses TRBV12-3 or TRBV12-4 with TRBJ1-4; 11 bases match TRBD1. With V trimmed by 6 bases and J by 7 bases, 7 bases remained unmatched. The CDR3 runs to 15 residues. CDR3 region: CASSLSGQGAEKLFF. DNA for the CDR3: TGTGCCAGCAGCCTAAGTGGACAGGGGGCTGAAAAACTGTTTTTT.

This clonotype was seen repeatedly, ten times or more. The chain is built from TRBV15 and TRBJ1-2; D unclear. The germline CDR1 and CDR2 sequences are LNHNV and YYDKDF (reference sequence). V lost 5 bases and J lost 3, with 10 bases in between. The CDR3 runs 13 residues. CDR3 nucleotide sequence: TGTGCCACCAGCCCCGGTACGGACTATGGCTACACCTTC. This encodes CATSPGTDYGYTF.

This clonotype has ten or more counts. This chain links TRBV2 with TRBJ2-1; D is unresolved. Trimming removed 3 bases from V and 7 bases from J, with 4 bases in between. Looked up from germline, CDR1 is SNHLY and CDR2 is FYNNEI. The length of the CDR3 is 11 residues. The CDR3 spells CASSEVNEQFF. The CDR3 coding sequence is TGTGCCAGCAGTGAGGTTAATGAGCAGTTCTTC.

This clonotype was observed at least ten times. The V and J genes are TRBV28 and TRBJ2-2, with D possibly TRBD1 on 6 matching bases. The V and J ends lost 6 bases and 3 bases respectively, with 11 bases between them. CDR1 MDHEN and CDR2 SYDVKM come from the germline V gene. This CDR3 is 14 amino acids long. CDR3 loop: CASRVGGYTGELFF. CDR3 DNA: TGTGCCAGCAGAGTTGGGGGCTACACCGGGGAGCTGTTTTTT.

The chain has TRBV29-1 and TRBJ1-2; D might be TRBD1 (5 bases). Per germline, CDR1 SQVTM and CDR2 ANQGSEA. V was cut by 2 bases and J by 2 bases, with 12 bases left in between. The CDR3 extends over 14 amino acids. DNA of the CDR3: TGCAGCGTTGAACCCGGGGAGGGGAACTATGGCTACACCTTC. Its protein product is CSVEPGEGNYGYTF.

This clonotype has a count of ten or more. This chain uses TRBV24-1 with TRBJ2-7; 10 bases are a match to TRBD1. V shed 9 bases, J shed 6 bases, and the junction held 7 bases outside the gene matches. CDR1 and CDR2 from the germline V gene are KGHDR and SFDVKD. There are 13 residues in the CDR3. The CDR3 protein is CATAGQGFREQYF. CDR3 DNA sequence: TGTGCCACCGCGGGACAGGGGTTTCGCGAGCAGTACTTC.

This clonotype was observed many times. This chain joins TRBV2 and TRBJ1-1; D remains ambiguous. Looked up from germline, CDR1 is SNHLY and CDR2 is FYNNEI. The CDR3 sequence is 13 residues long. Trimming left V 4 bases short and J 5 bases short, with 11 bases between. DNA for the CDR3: TGTGCCAGCAGTGGGAGTTGGGAGACTGAAGCTTTCTTT. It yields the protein CASSGSWETEAFF.

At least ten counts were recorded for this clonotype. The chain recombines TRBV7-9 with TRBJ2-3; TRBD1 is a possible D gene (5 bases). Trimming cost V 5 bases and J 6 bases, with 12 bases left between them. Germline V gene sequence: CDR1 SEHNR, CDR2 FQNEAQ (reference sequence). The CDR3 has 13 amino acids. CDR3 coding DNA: TGTGCCAGCAGCAACGAGTGGGGCGATACGCAGTATTTT. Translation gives CASSNEWGDTQYF. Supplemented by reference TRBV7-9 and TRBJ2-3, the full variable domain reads DTGVSQNPRHKITKRGQNVTFRCDPISEHNRLYWYRQTLGQGPEFLTYFQNEAQLEKSRLLSDRFSAERPKGSFSTLEIQRTEQGDSAMYLCASSNEWGDTQYFGPGTRLTVL.